The entry below gives a single T cell receptor (beta chain) sequence along with its context. This CDR3 contains 16 residues. Germline V gene sequence: CDR1 LGHNA, CDR2 YNFKEQ. Trimming stripped 5 bases from V and 2 bases from J, with 16 bases between. The sample belongs to a study of technical replicates of blood from four donors. Repertoires were generated with immunoSEQ multiplex PCR, while TCRdb's copy carries only in-frame clones and drops some. Of 50,000 to 70,000 clones listed, approximately 94% are singletons. Specimen: PBMCs. This chain connects TRBV4-2 to TRBJ1-5; maybe TRBD1 (6 bases). The clonotype originates from a human donor in good health. Some clones in this sample may be carry-over from other donors' samples. This chain's CDR3 is CASSEGEPEGNQPQHF. The CDR3, as DNA: TGTGCCAGCAGCGAGGGGGAGCCGGAGGGCAATCAGCCCCAGCATTTT.